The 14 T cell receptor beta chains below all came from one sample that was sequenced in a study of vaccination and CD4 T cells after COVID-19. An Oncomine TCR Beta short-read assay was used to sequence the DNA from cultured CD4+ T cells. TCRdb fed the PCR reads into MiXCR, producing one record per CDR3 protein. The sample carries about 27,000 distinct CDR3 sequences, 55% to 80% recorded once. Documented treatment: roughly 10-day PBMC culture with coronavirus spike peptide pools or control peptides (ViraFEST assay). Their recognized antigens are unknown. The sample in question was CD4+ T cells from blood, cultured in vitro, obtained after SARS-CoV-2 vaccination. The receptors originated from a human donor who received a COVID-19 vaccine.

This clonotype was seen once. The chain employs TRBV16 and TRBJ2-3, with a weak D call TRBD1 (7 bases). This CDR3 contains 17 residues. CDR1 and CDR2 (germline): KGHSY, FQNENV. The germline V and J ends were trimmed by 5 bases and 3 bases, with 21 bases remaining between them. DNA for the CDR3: TGTGCCAGCAGCGTCCTGCTGGAGGGGGCGCGGACAGATACGCAGTATTTT. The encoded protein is CASSVLLEGARTDTQYF.

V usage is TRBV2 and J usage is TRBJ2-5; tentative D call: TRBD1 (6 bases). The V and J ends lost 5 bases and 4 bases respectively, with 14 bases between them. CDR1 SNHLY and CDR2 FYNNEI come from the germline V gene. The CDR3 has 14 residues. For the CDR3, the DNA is TGTGCCAGCAGTAACAGGGTGAGGGGAGAGACCCAGTACTTC. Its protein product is CASSNRVRGETQYF.

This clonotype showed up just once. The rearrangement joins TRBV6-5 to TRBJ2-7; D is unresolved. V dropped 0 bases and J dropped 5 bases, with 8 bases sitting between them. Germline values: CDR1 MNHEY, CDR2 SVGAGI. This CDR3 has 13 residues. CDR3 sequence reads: CASSYSSFDEQYF. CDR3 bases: TGTGCCAGCAGTTACTCCTCTTTCGACGAGCAGTACTTC.

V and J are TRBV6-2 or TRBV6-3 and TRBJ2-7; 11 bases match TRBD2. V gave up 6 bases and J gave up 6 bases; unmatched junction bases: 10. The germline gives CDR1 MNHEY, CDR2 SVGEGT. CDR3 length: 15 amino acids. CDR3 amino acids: CASSQPGLAVFEQYF. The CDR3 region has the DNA TGTGCCAGCAGCCAACCGGGACTAGCGGTTTTCGAGCAGTACTTC.

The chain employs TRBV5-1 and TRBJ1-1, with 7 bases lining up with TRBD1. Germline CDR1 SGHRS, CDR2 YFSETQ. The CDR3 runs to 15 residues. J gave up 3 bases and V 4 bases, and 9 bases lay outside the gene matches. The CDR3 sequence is CASSPRQGGDTEAFF. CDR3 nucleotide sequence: TGCGCCAGCAGCCCTCGACAGGGAGGCGACACTGAAGCTTTCTTT.

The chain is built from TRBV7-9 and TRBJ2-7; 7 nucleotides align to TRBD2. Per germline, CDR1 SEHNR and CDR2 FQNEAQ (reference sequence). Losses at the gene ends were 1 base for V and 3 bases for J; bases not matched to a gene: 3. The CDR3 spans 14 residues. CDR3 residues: CASSLDGEGYEQYF. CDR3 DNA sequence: TGTGCCAGCAGCTTAGATGGGGAGGGCTACGAGCAGTACTTC.

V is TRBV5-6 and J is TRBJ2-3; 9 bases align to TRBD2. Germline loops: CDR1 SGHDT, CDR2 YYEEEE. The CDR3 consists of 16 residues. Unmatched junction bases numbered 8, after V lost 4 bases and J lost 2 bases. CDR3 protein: CASSGGTSPDTDTQYF. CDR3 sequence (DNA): TGTGCCAGCAGCGGCGGGACTAGCCCTGACACAGATACGCAGTATTTT. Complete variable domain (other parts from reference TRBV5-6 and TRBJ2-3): DAGVTQSPTHLIKTRGQQVTLRCSPKSGHDTVSWYQQALGQGPQFIFQYYEEEERQRGNFPDRFSGHQFPNYSSELNVNALLLGDSALYLCASSGGTSPDTDTQYFGPGTRLTVL.

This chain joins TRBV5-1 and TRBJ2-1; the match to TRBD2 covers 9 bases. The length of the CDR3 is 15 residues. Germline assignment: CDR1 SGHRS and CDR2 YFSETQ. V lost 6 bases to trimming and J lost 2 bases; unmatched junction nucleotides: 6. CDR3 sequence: CASTSSGAPYNEQFF. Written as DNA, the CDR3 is TGCGCCAGCACCTCTAGCGGGGCCCCCTACAATGAGCAGTTCTTC.

The CDR3 nucleotides are TGTGCCAGCAGCCAGTCTTGGACAGGGCGCACTGAAGCTTTCTTT. This codes for CASSQSWTGRTEAFF. The gene calls are TRBV11-3 and TRBJ1-1; 8 bases match TRBD1. The germline V gene encodes CDR1 SGHNT and CDR2 YENEEA. This CDR3 has 15 residues. The V gene end was trimmed by 5 bases and the J gene end by 4 bases; junction bases not matched to a gene: 9.

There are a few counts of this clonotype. The CDR3 loop reads CSARELFTDTQYF. The CDR3 DNA is TGCAGTGCTAGAGAACTATTCACAGATACGCAGTATTTT. The chain links TRBV20-1 to TRBJ2-3; the D is unclear. V lost 0 bases and J 2 bases, leaving 6 bases between the germline ends. The CDR3 has 13 residues. CDR1 is DFQATT and CDR2 is SNEGSKA in the germline V gene (reference sequence).

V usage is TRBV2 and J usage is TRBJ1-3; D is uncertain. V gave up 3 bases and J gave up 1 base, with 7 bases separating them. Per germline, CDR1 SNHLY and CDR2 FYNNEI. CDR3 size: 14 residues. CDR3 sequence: CASSEGLSGNTIYF. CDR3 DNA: TGTGCCAGCAGTGAGGGGTTATCTGGAAACACCATATATTTT. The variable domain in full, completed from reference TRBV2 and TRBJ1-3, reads EPEVTQTPSHQVTQMGQEVILRCVPISNHLYFYWYRQILGQKVEFLVSFYNNEISEKSEIFDDQFSVERPDGSNFTLKIRSTKLEDSAMYFCASSEGLSGNTIYFGEGSWLTVV.

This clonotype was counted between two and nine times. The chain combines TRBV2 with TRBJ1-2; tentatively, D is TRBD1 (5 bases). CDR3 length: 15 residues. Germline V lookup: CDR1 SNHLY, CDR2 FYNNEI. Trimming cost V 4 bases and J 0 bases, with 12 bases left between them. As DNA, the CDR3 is TGTGCCAGCAGTGTAATCACACAGGCTAACTATGGCTACACCTTC. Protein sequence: CASSVITQANYGYTF.

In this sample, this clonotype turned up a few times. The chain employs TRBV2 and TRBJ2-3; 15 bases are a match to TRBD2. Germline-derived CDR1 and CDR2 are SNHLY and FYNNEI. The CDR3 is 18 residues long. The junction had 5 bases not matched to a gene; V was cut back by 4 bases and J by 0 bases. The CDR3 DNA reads TGTGCCAGCAGTGGGCGGACTAGCGGGGGGGCCAGCACAGATACGCAGTATTTT. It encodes CASSGRTSGGASTDTQYF. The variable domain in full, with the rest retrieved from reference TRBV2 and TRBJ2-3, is EPEVTQTPSHQVTQMGQEVILRCVPISNHLYFYWYRQILGQKVEFLVSFYNNEISEKSEIFDDQFSVERPDGSNFTLKIRSTKLEDSAMYFCASSGRTSGGASTDTQYFGPGTRLTVL.

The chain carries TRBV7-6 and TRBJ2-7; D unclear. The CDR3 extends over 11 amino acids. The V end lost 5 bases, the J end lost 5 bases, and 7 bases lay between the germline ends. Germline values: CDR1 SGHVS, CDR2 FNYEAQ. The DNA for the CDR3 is TGTGCCAGCAGCGTTTTGCACGAGCAGTACTTC. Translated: CASSVLHEQYF.